These 13 T cell receptor beta chains were all obtained from the same sample, sequenced in a study of graft-versus-host responses after intestinal transplantation (dated by TCRdb to 2020 to 2022). These TCRs are of unknown antigen specificity. The library was produced with the immunoSEQ multiplex PCR assay. TCRdb limited this immuneACCESS table to in-frame rearrangements with V and J called. A share of clones is missing; checked studies link under half to unresolved V genes, and the rest is unexplained. This sample gives tens of thousands of clones in total; 91% of them show up just once. The top ten constitute more than 0.4% of the sample. Interpreted using the paper, the time point label stands for: cells obtained before transplantation from donor or recipient. Specimen: unstimulated CD8+ T cells sorted from spleen or lymph node cells, collected before intestinal transplant. Every receptor here comes from a human donor who received an intestinal transplant.

The chain carries TRBV10-2 and TRBJ2-3, with 10 bases lining up with TRBD2. The germline V gene has CDR1 WSHSY and CDR2 SAAADI. Germline trimming cut 2 bases from V and 1 base from J; bases unmatched to any gene: 3. This CDR3 comprises 16 residues. The DNA for the CDR3 is TGCGCCAGCAGTGAGGTAGCGGGAGGTGGCACAGATACGCAGTATTTT. Translation: CASSEVAGGGTDTQYF.

The V gene is TRBV9, the J gene TRBJ2-7; 10 bases are shared with TRBD1. CDR3 length equals 15 residues. The V segment lost 4 bases and the J segment 7 bases; nucleotides outside the gene matches: 11. Per germline, CDR1 SGDLS and CDR2 YYNGEE. The DNA of the CDR3 is TGTGCCAGCAGCTTTGGGACAGGGGAGGGCTGGGAGCAGTACTTC. Translation: CASSFGTGEGWEQYF.

This chain links TRBV27 with TRBJ2-1; 13 positions match TRBD2. Losses at the gene ends were 7 bases for V and 0 bases for J; bases not matched to a gene: 12. The CDR3 contains 19 residues. Germline loops: CDR1 MNHEY, CDR2 SMNVEV (reference sequence). CDR3 in DNA: TGTGCCAGCATTATTAACGGACTAGCGGGGGCTAGCTCCTACAATGAGCAGTTCTTC. It yields the protein CASIINGLAGASSYNEQFF.

The chain recombines TRBV6-1 with TRBJ1-6; TRBD1 matches 10 bases. From germline, CDR1 is MNHNS and CDR2 SASEGT. The V gene end was trimmed by 3 bases and the J gene end by 8 bases; junction bases not matched to a gene: 7. The CDR3 consists of 16 residues. The CDR3 DNA sequence: TGTGCCAGCAGTGACGGGACAGGGGCTTTGGATTCACCCCTCCACTTT. Its protein product is CASSDGTGALDSPLHF.

The gene calls are TRBV6-5 and TRBJ1-2; no definite D call. Germline CDR1 reads MNHEY; CDR2 reads SVGAGI. This CDR3 has 12 amino acids. Trimming pared 8 bases from V and 6 bases from J, leaving 13 bases between. This CDR3 reads CASLSEVHGYTF. The CDR3 DNA sequence: TGTGCCAGCTTGAGTGAGGTCCATGGCTACACCTTC.

CDR3 in amino acids: CAWSGGQSYYGYTF. For the CDR3, the DNA is TGTGCCTGGAGTGGCGGGCAGTCCTACTATGGCTACACCTTC. The chain combines TRBV30 with TRBJ1-2; unclear D gene. The CDR3 runs to 14 residues. V was clipped by 1 base and J by 3 bases, with 12 bases between them. CDR1 is GTSNPN and CDR2 is SVGIG in the germline V gene (reference sequence).

This chain connects TRBV7-9 to TRBJ2-3, with 7 bases identical to TRBD2. Germline CDR1 and CDR2: SEHNR and FQNEAQ (reference sequence). This CDR3 spans 13 amino acids. V dropped 9 bases and J dropped 0; count of bases not matched to a gene: 3. In DNA form, the CDR3 reads TGTGCCAGAAGCGGGGCTAGCACAGATACGCAGTATTTT. It translates to CARSGASTDTQYF.

This chain joins TRBV4-3 and TRBJ2-5, with 8 bases matching TRBD2. Unmatched junction bases numbered 1, after V lost 0 bases and J lost 4 bases. Germline CDR1 LGHNA, CDR2 YSLEER. The CDR3 sequence is 14 residues long. The DNA for the CDR3 is TGCGCCAGCAGCCAAGAAGCGGGGGCAGAGACCCAGTACTTC. This codes for CASSQEAGAETQYF.

This chain connects TRBV7-9 to TRBJ1-2, with 7 bases that match TRBD1. Germline assignment: CDR1 SEHNR and CDR2 FQNEAQ (reference sequence). The CDR3 spans 15 residues. Trimming cost V 0 bases and J 8 bases; bases outside gene matches: 9. The CDR3 DNA sequence: TGTGCCAGCAGCTTAGCCACCCCAGGGGGTAGGGGCTACACCTTC. Encoded protein: CASSLATPGGRGYTF.

The sample holds a few counts of this clone. V usage is TRBV6-1 and J usage is TRBJ2-1, with TRBD2 matching over 9 bases. V gave up 6 bases and J gave up 6 bases; unmatched junction bases: 9. The CDR3 covers 15 residues. Germline CDR1 reads MNHNS; CDR2 reads SASEGT. CDR3: CASSPTLLAGNEQFF. As DNA, the CDR3 is TGTGCCAGCAGCCCTACTCTACTAGCGGGCAATGAGCAGTTCTTC.

This clone was found a few times. This chain joins TRBV29-1 and TRBJ1-1; D possibly corresponds to TRBD1 (6 bases). Per germline, CDR1 SQVTM and CDR2 ANQGSEA. The CDR3 length is 13 residues. V was cut by 7 bases and J by 1 base, with 13 bases left in between. The CDR3 DNA reads as TGCAGCGGCATAGGGACACCGAACACTGAAGCTTTCTTT. Translated: CSGIGTPNTEAFF.

The rearrangement links TRBV6-5 to TRBJ2-1; the match to TRBD2 covers 8 bases. V dropped 5 bases and J dropped 6; count of bases not matched to a gene: 6. The CDR3 extends over 14 amino acids. Per the germline V gene, CDR1 is MNHEY and CDR2 is SVGAGI. CDR3 sequence: CASSELGTSNEQFF. CDR3 sequence (DNA): TGTGCCAGCAGTGAATTGGGGACTAGCAATGAGCAGTTCTTC.

The chain has TRBV7-9 and TRBJ1-1, with D perhaps TRBD1 (6 bases). This CDR3 spans 14 amino acids. CDR1 is SEHNR, CDR2 FQNEAQ, per germline (reference sequence). Trimming stripped 6 bases from V and 1 base from J, with 12 bases between. CDR3 loop: CASRPSTGNTEAFF. The DNA for the CDR3 is TGTGCCAGCAGGCCCTCGACAGGGAACACTGAAGCTTTCTTT. Full variable domain (missing parts from reference TRBV7-9 and TRBJ1-1): DTGVSQNPRHKITKRGQNVTFRCDPISEHNRLYWYRQTLGQGPEFLTYFQNEAQLEKSRLLSDRFSAERPKGSFSTLEIQRTEQGDSAMYLCASRPSTGNTEAFFGQGTRLTVV.